The entry that follows covers one TCR beta chain sequence. This specimen comes from a study of cytomegalovirus exposure and HLA in healthy donors. Amplification used 60 Vbeta primers and 13 Jbeta primers. The method was immunoSEQ multiplex PCR; TCRdb's version includes in-frame clones alone and lacks a portion of them. Of 160,000 or so clones in the sample, 65% to 80% were seen once. The CDR3 is 15 residues long. V was cut by 5 bases and J by 0 bases, with 13 bases left in between. The germline V gene has CDR1 SGHVS and CDR2 FNYEAQ. The sequenced material came from PBMCs. The genes are TRBV7-6 and TRBJ1-1; a possible D gene is TRBD1 (6 bases). The clonotype comes from a man aged 35 to 55 in good health and CMV-seronegative. In nucleotides, the CDR3 is TGTGCCAGCAGCACCACCGGGACATTGAACACTGAAGCTTTCTTT. Its translation is CASSTTGTLNTEAFF.